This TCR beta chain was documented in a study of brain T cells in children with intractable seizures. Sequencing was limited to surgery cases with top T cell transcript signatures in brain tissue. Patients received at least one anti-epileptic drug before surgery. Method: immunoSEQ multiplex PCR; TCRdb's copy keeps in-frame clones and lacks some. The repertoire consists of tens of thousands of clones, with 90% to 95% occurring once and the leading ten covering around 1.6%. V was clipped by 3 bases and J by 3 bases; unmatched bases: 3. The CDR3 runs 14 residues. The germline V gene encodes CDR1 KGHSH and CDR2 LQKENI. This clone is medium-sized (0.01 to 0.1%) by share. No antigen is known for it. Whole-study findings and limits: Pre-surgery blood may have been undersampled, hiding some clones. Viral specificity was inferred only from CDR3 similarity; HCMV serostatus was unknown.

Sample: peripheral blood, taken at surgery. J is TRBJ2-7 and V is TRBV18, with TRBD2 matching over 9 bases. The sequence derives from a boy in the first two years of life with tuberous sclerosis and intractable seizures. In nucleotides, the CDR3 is TGTGCCAGCTCACCGCAGCGGGAGGTCTACGAGCAGTACTTC. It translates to CASSPQREVYEQYF.